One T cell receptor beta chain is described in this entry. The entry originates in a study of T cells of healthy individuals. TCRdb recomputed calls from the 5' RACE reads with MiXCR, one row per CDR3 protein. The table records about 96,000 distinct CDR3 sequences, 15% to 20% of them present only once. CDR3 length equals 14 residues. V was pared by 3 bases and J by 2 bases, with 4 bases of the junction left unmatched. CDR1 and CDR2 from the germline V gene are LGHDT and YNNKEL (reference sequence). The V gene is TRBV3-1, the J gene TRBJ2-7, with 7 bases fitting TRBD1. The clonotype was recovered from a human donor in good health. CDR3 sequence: CASSQPGTAYEQYF. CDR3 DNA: TGTGCCAGCAGCCAGCCCGGGACAGCCTACGAGCAGTACTTC.